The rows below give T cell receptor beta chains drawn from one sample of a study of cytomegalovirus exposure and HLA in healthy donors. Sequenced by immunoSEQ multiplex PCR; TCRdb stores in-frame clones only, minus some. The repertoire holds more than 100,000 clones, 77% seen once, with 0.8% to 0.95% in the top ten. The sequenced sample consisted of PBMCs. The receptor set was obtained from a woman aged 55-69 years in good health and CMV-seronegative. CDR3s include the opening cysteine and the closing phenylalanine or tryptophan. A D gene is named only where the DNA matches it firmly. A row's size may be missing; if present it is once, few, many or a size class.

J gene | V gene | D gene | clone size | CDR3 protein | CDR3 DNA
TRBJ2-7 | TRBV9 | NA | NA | CASSVASSSRSYEQYF | TGTGCCAGCAGCGTAGCTTCTAGCAGCCGGTCCTACGAGCAGTACTTC
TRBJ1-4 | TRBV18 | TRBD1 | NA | CASSPPRQGGEKLFF | TGTGCCAGCTCACCACCGCGACAGGGGGGGGAAAAACTGTTTTTT
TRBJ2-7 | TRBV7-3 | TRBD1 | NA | CASSFGTGSYEQYF | TGTGCCAGCAGCTTCGGGACAGGGTCCTACGAGCAGTACTTC
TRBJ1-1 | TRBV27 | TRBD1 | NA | CASQAWGTGLMNTEAFF | TGTGCCAGCCAAGCCTGGGGGACAGGGCTTATGAACACTGAAGCTTTCTTT
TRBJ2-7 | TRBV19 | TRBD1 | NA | CASSITGTAYEQYF | TGTGCCAGTAGTATTACCGGGACAGCCTACGAGCAGTACTTC
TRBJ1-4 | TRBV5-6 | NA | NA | CASSWGHGVNEKLFF | TGTGCCAGCAGCTGGGGACATGGGGTTAATGAAAAACTGTTTTTT
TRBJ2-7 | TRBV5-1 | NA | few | CASSPISQGSYAVSYEQYF | TGCGCCAGCAGCCCGATTTCACAGGGTTCCTATGCCGTCTCCTACGAGCAGTACTTC
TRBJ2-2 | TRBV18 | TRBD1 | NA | CASSPSGTGFGGELFF | TGTGCCAGCTCACCTTCCGGGACAGGGTTTGGCGGGGAGCTGTTTTTT
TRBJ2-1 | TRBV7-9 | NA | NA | CSSSLAAAEQFF | TGTTCCAGCAGCTTAGCTGCGGCAGAGCAGTTCTTC
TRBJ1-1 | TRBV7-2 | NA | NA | CASSLDRWGGLNTEAFF | TGTGCCAGCAGCTTAGACAGGTGGGGAGGGCTGAACACTGAAGCTTTCTTT
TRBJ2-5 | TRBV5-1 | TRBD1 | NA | CASSFGDRGDQETQYF | TGCGCCAGCAGCTTTGGGGACAGGGGAGACCAAGAGACCCAGTACTTC
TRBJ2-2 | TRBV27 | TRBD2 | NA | CASSLAGVPAGELFF | TGTGCCAGCAGTTTAGCGGGAGTCCCCGCCGGGGAGCTGTTTTTT
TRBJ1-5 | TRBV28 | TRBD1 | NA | CASSLGQAGNQPQHF | TGTGCCAGCAGTTTGGGACAGGCTGGGAATCAGCCCCAGCATTTT
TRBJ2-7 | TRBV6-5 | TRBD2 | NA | CASSQYSGSSYEQYF | TGTGCCAGCAGCCAATATAGCGGGTCGTCCTACGAGCAGTACTTC
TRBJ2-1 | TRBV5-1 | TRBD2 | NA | CASSRTTSGRTPSYNEQFF | TGCGCCAGCAGCCGGACCACTAGCGGGAGGACCCCGTCCTACAATGAGCAGTTCTTC
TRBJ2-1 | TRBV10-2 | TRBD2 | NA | CASSDLGLAGVYNEQFF | TGCGCCAGCAGTGACCTCGGACTAGCGGGCGTTTACAATGAGCAGTTCTTC
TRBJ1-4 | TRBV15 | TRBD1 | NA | CATNHRGRGEKLFF | TGTGCCACCAACCACAGGGGGCGCGGTGAAAAACTGTTTTTT
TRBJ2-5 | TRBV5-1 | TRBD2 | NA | CASSSYSSGRETQYF | TGCGCCAGCAGCTCCTACAGTAGCGGGAGAGAGACCCAGTACTTC